The 23 T cell receptor beta chains below come from one sample, sequenced in a study of T cell repertoires in cytomegalovirus infection. Antigens for these TCRs are unknown. TCRdb recomputed calls from the reads with MiXCR, one row per CDR3 protein. Here the sample spans a few hundred thousand distinct CDR3 sequences, about 33% being singletons. Sequenced here: cultured PBMCs, sampled from culture after CMV antigen stimulation. The receptors were gathered from a human donor in good health (CMV status not recorded). Some clones in this sample may be carry-over from other donors' samples.

This clonotype occurred a few times. The rearrangement joins TRBV12-3 or TRBV12-4 to TRBJ1-1, with TRBD1 matching over 7 bases. V shed 3 bases and J 1 base; nucleotides not matched to a gene: 2. The CDR3 has 14 amino acids. This CDR3 is CASSFHRGNTEAFF. CDR3 in DNA: TGTGCCAGCAGTTTTCACAGGGGGAACACTGAAGCTTTCTTT.

This clonotype was found a few times. The genes are TRBV5-1 and TRBJ2-1; maybe TRBD2 (6 bases). Trimming left V 4 bases short and J 10 bases short, with 21 bases between. The CDR3 length is 15 residues. The germline gives CDR1 SGHRS, CDR2 YFSETQ. Here the CDR3 reads CASSPPGPPGEEQFF. CDR3 sequence (DNA): TGCGCCAGCAGCCCGCCGGGACCGCCGGGGGAGGAGCAGTTCTTC.

This clonotype is medium-sized by share. The chain uses TRBV11-3 and TRBJ2-1; D may be TRBD2 (6 bases). The germline V gene encodes CDR1 SGHNT and CDR2 YENEEA. V lost 4 bases and J 12 bases, leaving 22 bases between the germline ends. There are 15 residues in the CDR3. The CDR3 DNA is TGTGCCAGCAGCTCGGGACTGCCCCCTAGGTCGGTGCAGTTCTTC. It is translated as CASSSGLPPRSVQFF.

This sequence joins TRBV19 and TRBJ2-1; 9 bases agree with TRBD2. The CDR3 sequence is 16 residues long. CDR1 and CDR2 (germline): LNHDA, SQIVND (reference sequence). J gave up 0 bases and V 3 bases, and 3 bases lay outside the gene matches. CDR3 amino acids: CASSISGGSSYNEQFF. In DNA, the CDR3 is TGTGCCAGTAGTATTAGCGGGGGTAGCTCCTACAATGAGCAGTTCTTC.

This clonotype was found a few times. This chain links TRBV5-6 with TRBJ1-5, with D possibly TRBD1 on 6 matching bases. Germline V gives CDR1 SGHDT, CDR2 YYEEEE. CDR3 length: 13 residues. V was cut by 1 base and J by 7 bases, with 9 bases left in between. CDR3 DNA sequence: TGTGCCAGCAGCTTGACAGGGCAACAGCCCCAGCATTTT. Translation gives CASSLTGQQPQHF.

In the case of this clonotype: Germline and junction disagree at one end, which may indicate a read error. This chain uses TRBV7-2 with TRBJ1-2; D uncertain. The germline CDR1 and CDR2 sequences are SGHTA and FQGNSA. The CDR3 runs 15 residues. The CDR3: CASRLAWAAEDGYTF. The CDR3 bases are TGTGCCAGCAGATTAGCGTGGGCCGCCGAAGATGGCTACACCTTC. The complete variable domain, with remaining parts taken from reference TRBV7-2 and TRBJ1-2, reads GAGVSQSPSNKVTEKGKDVELRCDPISGHTALYWYRQSLGQGLEFLIYFQGNSAPDKSGLPSDRFSAERTGGSVSTLTIQRTQQEDSAVYLCASRLAWAAEDGYTFGSGTRLTVV.

Worth noting for this clonotype: Sequence at one end of the junction differs from germline and may be a read error. CDR3 bases: TGTGCCAGCAGCGTAGGGGCCTTCAATGAGCTGTTCTTC. The encoded protein is CASSVGAFNELFF. The chain links TRBV9 to TRBJ2-1; no clear D. There are 13 residues in the CDR3. Germline V CDR1 and CDR2: SGDLS, YYNGEE.

The table lists this clonotype with a few counts. The V call is TRBV7-2, the J call TRBJ2-7; D might be TRBD2 (5 bases). Trimming cost V 4 bases and J 1 base, with 11 bases left between them. Germline CDR1 reads SGHTA; CDR2 reads FQGNSA. This CDR3 spans 14 amino acids. Here the CDR3 DNA reads TGTGCCAGCAGCTCGGACTTGTTTTCCTACGAGCAGTACGTC. Its protein product is CASSSDLFSYEQYV.

This chain joins TRBV7-2 and TRBJ2-3; D unresolved. The V gene lost 3 bases and the J gene lost 0 bases, with 13 bases spanning the gap. In germline, CDR1 is SGHTA, CDR2 FQGNSA. This CDR3 contains 16 residues. The CDR3 DNA is TGTGCCAGCAGCTTCCGGGTTGCCTCTAGCACAGATACGCAGTATTTT. Protein sequence: CASSFRVASSTDTQYF.

The V and J genes are TRBV6-2 or TRBV6-3 and TRBJ2-7; D may be TRBD1 or TRBD2 (7 bases each). Germline CDR1 and CDR2: MNHEY and SVGEGT. V lost 6 bases and J 1 base, leaving 22 bases between the germline ends. The CDR3 extends over 17 amino acids. The CDR3 coding sequence is TGTGCCAGCAGCCCCCTGGGGAGGGGGCCGAGATCCTACGAGCAGTACGTC. Its translation is CASSPLGRGPRSYEQYV.

The chain has TRBV11-2 and TRBJ2-7; tentatively, D is TRBD2 (5 bases). This CDR3 has 14 residues. V lost 2 bases, J lost 6 bases, and 14 bases lay in between. CDR1 and CDR2 from the germline V gene are SGHAT and FQNNGV. CDR3 protein: CASSLSGRLPEQYV. The CDR3 DNA reads TGTGCCAGCAGCTTAAGCGGCAGGCTGCCCGAGCAGTACGTC.

V and J are TRBV20-1 and TRBJ2-7; D ambiguous. CDR3 length: 11 residues. V gave up 3 bases and J gave up 4 bases, with 7 bases separating them. CDR1 DFQATT and CDR2 SNEGSKA come from the germline V gene (reference sequence). The CDR3 DNA reads as TGCAGTGCTAGTCATTCATACGAGCAGTACTTC. It is translated as CSASHSYEQYF.

The gene calls are TRBV6-6 and TRBJ2-1; the D is unclear. Germline assignment: CDR1 MNHNY and CDR2 SVGAGI (reference sequence). V lost 9 bases and J lost 5, with 14 bases in between. There are 13 residues in the CDR3. CDR3 protein: CASASPADNEQFF. CDR3 DNA: TGTGCCAGTGCGTCCCCCGCGGACAATGAGCAGTTCTTC.

The chain employs TRBV20-1 and TRBJ1-5, with D possibly matching TRBD1 (5 bases). V lost 0 bases and J lost 4, with 19 bases in between. There are 17 residues in the CDR3. Looked up from germline, CDR1 is DFQATT and CDR2 is SNEGSKA (reference sequence). The CDR3 DNA sequence: TGCAGTGCTAGAGATGGGGGTGGGGCTGAAGGGAATCAGCCCCAGCATTTT. Translation: CSARDGGGAEGNQPQHF.

The chain couples TRBV28 to TRBJ2-5; the D gene is possibly TRBD1 (6 bases). This CDR3 comprises 15 residues. V lost 4 bases and J 5 bases, leaving 17 bases between the germline ends. CDR1 and CDR2 (germline): MDHEN, SYDVKM. The CDR3 DNA is TGTGCCAGCAGTTCCCCAGGTGGGGGCGACGAGACCCAGTACTTC. Protein: CASSSPGGGDETQYF. Looking up the rest from reference TRBV28 and TRBJ2-5 gives the full variable domain: DVKVTQSSRYLVKRTGEKVFLECVQDMDHENMFWYRQDPGLGLRLIYFSYDVKMKEKGDIPEGYSVSREKKERFSLILESASTNQTSMYLCASSSPGGGDETQYFGPGTRLLVL.

The rearrangement uses TRBV27 and TRBJ2-1; 7 nucleotides line up with TRBD1. Unmatched junction bases numbered 13, after V lost 1 base and J lost 4 bases. CDR3 length equals 18 residues. CDR1 MNHEY and CDR2 SMNVEV come from the germline V gene (reference sequence). The CDR3 nucleotides are TGTGCCAGCAGTTTATTACACCGTCAAGGGGGCTGGTACAATGAGCAGTTCTTC. Its translation: CASSLLHRQGGWYNEQFF.

V and J are TRBV5-1 and TRBJ2-1; 7 bases align to TRBD2. This CDR3 has 16 residues. Looked up from germline, CDR1 is SGHRS and CDR2 is YFSETQ. The V segment lost 0 bases and the J segment 1 base; nucleotides outside the gene matches: 4. This CDR3 reads CASSLDLAASYNEQFF. The CDR3 DNA follows: TGCGCCAGCAGCTTGGATCTAGCGGCATCCTACAATGAGCAGTTCTTC.

This chain joins TRBV12-3 or TRBV12-4 and TRBJ2-3; TRBD2 matches at 8 bases. The trim removed 5 bases at V and 4 bases at J, leaving 11 bases unmatched. The CDR3 extends over 16 amino acids. The CDR3 is CASSTIGLAPPDTQYF. The CDR3 DNA reads as TGTGCCAGCAGTACTATTGGACTAGCTCCCCCAGATACGCAGTATTTT.

This clonotype is a singleton in its sample. This chain connects TRBV20-1 to TRBJ2-1, with a possible D match to TRBD2 (6 bases). V lost 5 bases and J 2 bases, leaving 19 bases between the germline ends. This CDR3 contains 16 residues. From germline, CDR1 is DFQATT and CDR2 SNEGSKA (reference sequence). In DNA form, the CDR3 reads TGCAGTGCTGAGGATGGGGCGGGAAGGGCCTACAATGAGCAGTTCTTC. As protein: CSAEDGAGRAYNEQFF.

The chain combines TRBV7-8 with TRBJ1-1; D is uncertain. The ends were cut back, 1 base at V and 0 bases at J, with 6 bases in the middle. CDR1 and CDR2 from the germline V gene are SGHVS and FQNEAQ. This CDR3 comprises 14 residues. The CDR3 DNA reads TGTGCCAGCAGCTTAGGGGTGTTGAACACTGAAGCTTTCTTT. It specifies CASSLGVLNTEAFF.

V usage is TRBV4-1 and J usage is TRBJ1-2, with no clear D. The germline V gene encodes CDR1 MGHRA and CDR2 YSYEKL. This CDR3 comprises 14 residues. With 3 bases removed from V and 4 bases from J, the gap between germline ends came to 12 bases. CDR3 residues: CASSHPMDLYGYTF. The CDR3 DNA is TGCGCCAGCAGCCATCCAATGGACCTCTATGGCTACACCTTC.

The chain has TRBV6-5 and TRBJ1-2; no clear D. The CDR3 extends over 11 amino acids. The V gene's germline CDR1 is MNHEY and CDR2 SVGAGI. Deletions cut 9 bases from V and 4 bases from J, with 9 bases between. The CDR3 protein is CASGVSYGYTF. Here the CDR3 DNA reads TGTGCCAGTGGTGTCAGCTATGGCTACACCTTC.

There are many counts of this clonotype. The chain carries TRBV7-2 and TRBJ1-1; TRBD1 matches at 7 bases. Germline V gives CDR1 SGHTA, CDR2 FQGNSA. The CDR3 is 13 residues long. The V segment lost 5 bases and the J segment 5 bases; nucleotides outside the gene matches: 5. DNA for the CDR3: TGTGCCAGCAGCGCAGGGGGTGGGACTGAAGCTTTCTTT. Amino acids: CASSAGGGTEAFF. The entire variable domain, with the rest obtained from reference TRBV7-2 and TRBJ1-1, is as follows: GAGVSQSPSNKVTEKGKDVELRCDPISGHTALYWYRQSLGQGLEFLIYFQGNSAPDKSGLPSDRFSAERTGGSVSTLTIQRTQQEDSAVYLCASSAGGGTEAFFGQGTRLTVV.